Sequencing of this T cell receptor beta chain was carried out in a study of cytomegalovirus exposure and HLA in healthy donors. Study observations and caveats: With further analysis later on, most CMV-associated TCR beta chains appeared HLA-restricted.

Amplification used 60 Vbeta primers and 13 Jbeta primers. Libraries were prepared by immunoSEQ multiplex PCR; TCRdb keeps only in-frame clonotypes and omits some of them. The sample includes 70,000 or so clones. CDR1 is SGHAT and CDR2 is FQNNGV in the germline V gene. V shed 4 bases and J 7 bases; nucleotides not matched to a gene: 13. There are 16 residues in the CDR3. As for this clone: Antigen: not known.

The genes are TRBV11-2 and TRBJ2-1; 7 nucleotides match TRBD2. Input material: PBMCs. The sequence came from a boy aged 10-17 years in good health and CMV-seronegative. This chain's CDR3 is CASSSAAGRDVNEQFF. The CDR3 nucleotides read TGTGCCAGCAGCTCCGCAGCGGGGCGGGATGTTAATGAGCAGTTCTTC.